The sequence of this T cell receptor (beta chain) was determined in a study of blood T cell repertoires in COVID-19. Background on the study: There were acute and convalescent COVID-19 samples, and they came from the United States, Italy and Spain.

Participant ages covered roughly 18 to 89 years across around 25 US areas. Cohorts were determined from participant-reported clinical history. The V end was cut by 6 bases, the J end by 0 bases, with 9 bases between. The length of the CDR3 is 13 residues. Germline V gene sequence: CDR1 MNHEY, CDR2 SVGAGI. Authors' processing steps: Estimation of nucleated cell counts relied on the amplification of reference gene primers. Here immunoSEQ multiplex PCR was the method, and the copy in TCRdb shows in-frame clones only, minus some. Clone size and the V and J calls come from that table; the DNA yielded D and trimming. This table holds under 350,000 clones, 80% to 90% found once.

The TCR was taken from a woman in her thirties or forties with acute COVID-19. Input material: PBMCs or T cells enriched from blood (not recorded which). The chain is built from TRBV6-5 and TRBJ2-7; unclear D gene. The CDR3 loop is CASSHEVSYEQYF. In DNA, the CDR3 is TGTGCCAGCAGCCATGAGGTCTCCTACGAGCAGTACTTC.